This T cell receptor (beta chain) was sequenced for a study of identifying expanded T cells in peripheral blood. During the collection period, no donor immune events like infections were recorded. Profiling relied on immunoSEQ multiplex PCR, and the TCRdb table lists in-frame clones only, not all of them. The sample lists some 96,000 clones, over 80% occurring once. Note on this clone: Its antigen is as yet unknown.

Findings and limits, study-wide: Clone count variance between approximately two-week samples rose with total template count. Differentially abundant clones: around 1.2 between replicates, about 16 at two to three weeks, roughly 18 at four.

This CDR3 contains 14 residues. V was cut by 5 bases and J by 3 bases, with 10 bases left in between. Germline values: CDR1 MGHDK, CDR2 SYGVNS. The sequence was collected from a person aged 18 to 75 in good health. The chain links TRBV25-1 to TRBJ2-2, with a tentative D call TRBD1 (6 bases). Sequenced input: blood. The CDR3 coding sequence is TGTGCCAGCAGTCGGGACACCGACACCGGGGAGCTGTTTTTT. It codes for CASSRDTDTGELFF.